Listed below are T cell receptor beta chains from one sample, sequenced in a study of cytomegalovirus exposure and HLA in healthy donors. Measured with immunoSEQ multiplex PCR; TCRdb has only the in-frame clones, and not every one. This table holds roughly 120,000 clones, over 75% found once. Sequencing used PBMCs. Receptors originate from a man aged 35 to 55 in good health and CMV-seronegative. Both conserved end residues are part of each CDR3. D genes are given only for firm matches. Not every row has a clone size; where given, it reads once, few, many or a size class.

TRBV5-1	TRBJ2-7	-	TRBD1	CASSSPGQGTSEQYF	TGCGCCAGCAGCTCTCCGGGACAGGGTACCTCCGAGCAGTACTTC
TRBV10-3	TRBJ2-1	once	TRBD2	CAIRGALAGGYNEQFF	TGTGCCATCAGGGGGGCCCTAGCGGGGGGTTACAATGAGCAGTTCTTC
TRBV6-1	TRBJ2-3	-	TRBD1	CASILGQGRGDTQYF	TGTGCCAGCATACTCGGACAGGGGCGGGGAGATACGCAGTATTTT
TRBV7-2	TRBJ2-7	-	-	CASSLVGLLEQYF	TGTGCCAGCAGCTTAGTGGGGCTGTTGGAGCAGTACTTC
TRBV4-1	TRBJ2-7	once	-	CASSQAVNYEQYF	TGCGCCAGCAGCCAAGCAGTGAACTACGAGCAGTACTTC
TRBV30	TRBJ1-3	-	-	CAWSEGYSGNTIYF	TGTGCCTGGAGTGAGGGGTACTCTGGAAACACCATATATTTT
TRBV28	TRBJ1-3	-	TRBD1	CASSLPPTGVGNTIYF	TGTGCCAGCAGTCTACCCCCGACAGGGGTAGGAAACACCATATATTTT
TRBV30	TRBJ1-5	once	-	CAWSHREGGNQPQHF	TGTGCCTGGAGTCACAGGGAAGGTGGCAATCAGCCCCAGCATTTT
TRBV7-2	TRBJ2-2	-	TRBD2	CASSQLAGGPGTGELFF	TGTGCCAGCAGCCAGCTAGCGGGGGGGCCGGGCACCGGGGAGCTGTTTTTT
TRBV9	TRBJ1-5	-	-	CASSVQGSRNQPQHF	TGTGCCAGCAGCGTCCAGGGTTCACGCAATCAGCCCCAGCATTTT
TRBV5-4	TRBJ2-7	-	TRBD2	CASSPIAGGSSYEQYF	TGTGCCAGCAGCCCCATAGCGGGAGGGAGCTCCTACGAGCAGTACTTC
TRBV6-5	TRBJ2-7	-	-	CASSSGRGSEQYF	TGTGCCAGCAGTTCCGGCAGGGGCAGCGAGCAGTACTTC
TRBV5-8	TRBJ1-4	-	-	CASSLAQATNEKLFF	TGTGCCAGCAGCTTGGCACAGGCAACTAATGAAAAACTGTTTTTT
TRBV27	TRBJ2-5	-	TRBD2	CASTRTSGRHQETQYF	TGTGCCAGCACCCGAACTAGCGGGAGACACCAAGAGACCCAGTACTTC
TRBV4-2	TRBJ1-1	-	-	CASSHRQPEAFF	TGTGCCAGCAGCCACCGACAGCCTGAAGCTTTCTTT
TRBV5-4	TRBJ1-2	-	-	CASSLGTAANYGYTF	TGTGCCAGCAGCTTGGGGACAGCAGCTAACTATGGCTACACCTTC
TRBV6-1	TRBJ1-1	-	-	CASSVRQFTEAFF	TGTGCCAGCAGTGTCAGACAATTCACTGAAGCTTTCTTT
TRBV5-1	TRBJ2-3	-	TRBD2	CASSYISGSEADTQYF	TGCGCCAGCAGCTATATTAGCGGGAGCGAGGCAGATACGCAGTATTTT
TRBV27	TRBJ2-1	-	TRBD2	CASSLLTSGTEQFF	TGTGCCAGCAGTTTACTGACTAGCGGGACTGAGCAGTTCTTC
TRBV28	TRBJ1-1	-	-	CASSPRRAGNTEAFF	TGTGCCAGCAGTCCTAGGAGGGCAGGGAACACTGAAGCTTTCTTT
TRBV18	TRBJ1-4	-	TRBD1	CASSPPGQGISEKLFF	TGTGCCAGCTCACCACCGGGACAGGGTATATCGGAAAAACTGTTTTTT
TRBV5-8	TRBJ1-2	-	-	CASSLEQGVGYTF	TGTGCCAGCAGCTTGGAACAGGGAGTCGGCTACACCTTC
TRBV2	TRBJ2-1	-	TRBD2	CASSGGLAGGYNEQFF	TGTGCCAGCAGTGGTGGACTAGCGGGAGGCTACAATGAGCAGTTCTTC
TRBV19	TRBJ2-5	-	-	CASSIAFLVQETQYF	TGTGCCAGTAGTATAGCTTTCCTAGTACAAGAGACCCAGTACTTC
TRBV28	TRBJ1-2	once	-	CASSLGASDYGYTF	TGTGCCAGCAGTTTAGGGGCCAGCGATTATGGCTACACCTTC
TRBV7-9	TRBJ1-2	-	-	CASSPRAGDYGYTF	TGTGCCAGCAGCCCCCGGGCAGGGGACTATGGCTACACCTTC